Sequencing of this T cell receptor beta chain was carried out in a study of cytomegalovirus exposure and HLA in healthy donors. Study in general: Early released data comprised approximately 85 million unique TCRs from HLA-typed donors.

In the PCR, 60 Vbeta and 13 Jbeta primers were used. Sequencing used immunoSEQ multiplex PCR; TCRdb keeps in-frame clones, though not all of them. The data contain 150,000 to 200,000 clones, roughly 79% of them singletons. V shed 3 bases, J shed 9 bases, and the junction held 6 bases outside the gene matches. Germline CDR1 SGHDN, CDR2 FVKESK. This CDR3 is 15 amino acids long. This receptor was identified in a male donor in good health and CMV-seropositive. The specimen sequenced was PBMCs. The chain employs TRBV14 and TRBJ1-6, with 9 bases that match TRBD1. The CDR3 DNA is TGTGCCAGCAGCCACCTGGACAGGGGTAGTTCACCCCTCCACTTT. Protein sequence: CASSHLDRGSSPLHF.